The next 7 T cell receptor beta chains were all read from a single sample in a study of T cell responses to AZD1222 COVID-19 vaccine. The protocol was immunoSEQ multiplex PCR, while the TCRdb copy is restricted to in-frame clones and leaves out a portion. The sample records 110,000 to 150,000 clones, 90% being singletons. Here the sequenced sample was peripheral blood, taken on day 0 of AZD1222 vaccination. The receptors shown here come from an adult in good health.

This clone was detected only once. The chain recombines TRBV28 with TRBJ2-7, with D maybe TRBD1 (7 bases). Per the germline V gene, CDR1 is MDHEN and CDR2 is SYDVKM. The V end lost 8 bases, the J end lost 0 bases, and 11 bases lay between the germline ends. The CDR3 is 13 residues long. For the CDR3, the DNA is TGTGCCAGCGGAGGGGGCGTCTCCTACGAGCAGTACTTC. Translation gives CASGGGVSYEQYF. The variable domain in full, with the rest retrieved from reference TRBV28 and TRBJ2-7, is DVKVTQSSRYLVKRTGEKVFLECVQDMDHENMFWYRQDPGLGLRLIYFSYDVKMKEKGDIPEGYSVSREKKERFSLILESASTNQTSMYLCASGGGVSYEQYFGPGTRLTVT.

This clone was detected once. This chain connects TRBV27 to TRBJ1-1; TRBD1 aligns across 9 bases. CDR3 length equals 14 residues. The trim removed 5 bases at V and 6 bases at J, leaving 7 bases unmatched. In germline, CDR1 is MNHEY, CDR2 SMNVEV (reference sequence). The CDR3 is CASSNRGRWPEAFF. The CDR3 DNA sequence: TGTGCCAGCAGTAACAGGGGGCGATGGCCTGAAGCTTTCTTT.

The chain couples TRBV6-5 to TRBJ2-7, with D possibly matching TRBD2 (7 bases). From germline, CDR1 is MNHEY and CDR2 SVGAGI. V lost 3 bases and J lost 2, with 14 bases in between. The CDR3 totals 15 residues. DNA of the CDR3: TGTGCCAGCAGTTATACGGAGGGGGGGCCCTACGAGCAGTACTTC. Translating gives CASSYTEGGPYEQYF.

The V gene is TRBV6-2 or TRBV6-3, the J gene TRBJ1-2; the D gene is possibly TRBD1 (5 bases). Between the trimmed V and J ends, which lost 5 bases and 5 bases, there was a span of 12 bases. In germline, CDR1 is MNHEY, CDR2 SVGEGT. This CDR3 is built from 13 residues. Written as DNA, the CDR3 is TGTGCCAGCAGTCCCGGGACCGGGTATGGCTACACCTTC. Its protein is CASSPGTGYGYTF.

The chain recombines TRBV5-1 with TRBJ2-5; no definite D call. Trimming left V 0 bases short and J 5 bases short, with 8 bases between. Germline CDR1 reads SGHRS; CDR2 reads YFSETQ. This CDR3 has 13 amino acids. The CDR3 DNA reads TGCGCCAGCAGCTTGGACGGACGCGAGACCCAGTACTTC. Translation gives CASSLDGRETQYF.

V is TRBV5-4 and J is TRBJ2-5; tentatively, D is TRBD2 (7 bases). The CDR3 length is 15 residues. V shed 2 bases and J shed 3 bases, with 14 bases lying between them. CDR1 is SGHNT, CDR2 YYREEE, per germline (reference sequence). The CDR3 protein is CASSFVWEGEETQYF. Here the CDR3 DNA reads TGTGCCAGCAGCTTCGTTTGGGAGGGGGAAGAGACCCAGTACTTC.

The chain employs TRBV10-3 and TRBJ2-7; 14 nucleotides agree with TRBD2. Unmatched junction bases numbered 11, after V lost 4 bases and J lost 6 bases. This CDR3 is built from 17 residues. Germline lookup yields CDR1 ENHRY and CDR2 SYGVKD. DNA of the CDR3: TGTGCCATCAGTGGTCGGACTAGCGGGAGGATCGGGCTCGAGCAGTACTTC. Residues: CAISGRTSGRIGLEQYF.